This T cell receptor (beta chain) is drawn from a study of CD8 T cells in Susac syndrome. Study findings and constraints: A relatively small number of individuals underwent TCR sequencing and HLA analysis.

The ends lost 4 bases at V and 0 bases at J; junction bases unmatched: 2. Germline V lookup: CDR1 MNHNS, CDR2 SASEGT. The CDR3 spans 14 residues. Note on this clonotype: Antigen unknown.

Reverse transcription used about 0.45 to 1 ug RNA and random hexamers. Coverage of TCR beta CDR3 amplification by immunoSEQ multiplex PCR extended to 54 Vbeta and 13 Jbeta. TCRdb independently ran MiXCR on the immunoSEQ multiplex PCR reads; one entry per CDR3 protein. Altogether about 76,000 distinct CDR3 sequences are present, roughly 92% being singletons, with the ten largest covering 0.35% to 0.55%. J is TRBJ2-7 and V is TRBV6-1, with 8 bases fitting TRBD2. The origin of this receptor is a human donor with Susac syndrome. Material for sequencing was CD8+ T cells from PBMCs. The CDR3 bases are TGTGCCAGCAGTGCCAGCGGGAGCTCCTACGAGCAGTACTTC. Its protein product is CASSASGSSYEQYF.